This entry is about one T cell receptor (beta chain). The target antigen is unknown. The data were obtained in a study of tumor-infiltrating lymphocytes in localized non-small cell lung cancer. For the study at large: The cohort mixed smokers and never-smokers, several histologies, and some post-neoadjuvant-chemotherapy samples. Resected tumor was paired with non-adjacent uninvolved lung from the same patient.

Study-wide points: Each assay used a separate piece of the same tissue. Only some patients had TCR sequencing, depending on available tissue.

The germline V gene has CDR1 SQVTM and CDR2 ANQGSEA. Between the trimmed V and J ends, which lost 0 bases and 4 bases, there was a span of 12 bases. The CDR3 has 14 amino acids. Using immunoSEQ multiplex PCR, the repertoire was profiled, and TCRdb retains in-frame clones only, with some absent. Among around 9,000 clones, 60% to 80% were seen once, and the ten largest hold approximately 17%. This receptor was identified in a human donor with non-small cell lung cancer. This chain connects TRBV29-1 to TRBJ1-2, with D possibly being TRBD1 (5 bases). Material: uninvolved lung tissue not adjacent to the tumor. CDR3 nucleotide sequence: TGCAGCGTTGAAGAGGACACAGAGACCTATGGCTACACCTTC. Its translation is CSVEEDTETYGYTF. The variable domain in full, completed from reference TRBV29-1 and TRBJ1-2, reads SAVISQKPSRDICQRGTSLTIQCQVDSQVTMMFWYRQQPGQSLTLIATANQGSEATYESGFVIDKFPISRPNLTFSTLTVSNMSPEDSSIYLCSVEEDTETYGYTFGSGTRLTVV.